The T cell receptor (beta chain) described here comes from a study of blood T cell repertoires in COVID-19. The table came from immunoSEQ multiplex PCR; TCRdb's copy has only in-frame clones and leaves some out. The sample yields nearly 55,000 clones, roughly 86% seen once. The CDR3 consists of 16 residues. The junction had 9 bases not matched to a gene; V was cut back by 5 bases and J by 2 bases. CDR1 and CDR2 from the germline V gene are SGHTA and FQGNSA. This clone was seen once. The chain has TRBV7-2 and TRBJ2-3; TRBD1 aligns across 8 bases. The receptor was derived from a man aged 70 or older with active COVID-19. Sequenced input: peripheral blood. This CDR3 is CASSRRDRGSTDTQYF. As DNA, the CDR3 is TGTGCCAGCAGCCGCCGCGACAGGGGATCCACAGATACGCAGTATTTT.